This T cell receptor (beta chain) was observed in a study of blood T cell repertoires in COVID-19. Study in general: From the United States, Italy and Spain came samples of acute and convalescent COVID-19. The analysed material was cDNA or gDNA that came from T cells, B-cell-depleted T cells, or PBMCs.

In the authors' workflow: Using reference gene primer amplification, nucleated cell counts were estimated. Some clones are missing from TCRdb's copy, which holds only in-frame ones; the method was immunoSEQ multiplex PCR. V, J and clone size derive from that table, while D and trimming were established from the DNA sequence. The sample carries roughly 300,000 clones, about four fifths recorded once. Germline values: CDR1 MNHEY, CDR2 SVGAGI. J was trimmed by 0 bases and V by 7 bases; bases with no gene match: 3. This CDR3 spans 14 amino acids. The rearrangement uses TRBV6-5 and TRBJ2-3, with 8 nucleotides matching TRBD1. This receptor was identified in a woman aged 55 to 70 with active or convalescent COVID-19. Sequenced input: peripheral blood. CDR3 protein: CASNRDRSTDTQYF. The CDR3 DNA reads TGTGCCAGCAACCGGGACAGGAGCACAGATACGCAGTATTTT.